These 31 T cell receptor beta chains were sequenced from one sample in a study of CD8 T cells in ankylosing spondylitis. Study-wide points: It appeared that ankylosing spondylitis blood was characterized by a TCR beta motif of several highly homologous variants.

One entry per CDR3 protein results from TCRdb running MiXCR on the 5' RACE reads. The repertoire consists of fewer than 550,000 distinct CDR3 sequences, with roughly 5.2% occurring once and the leading ten covering approximately 3.5%. Antigens for these TCRs are unknown. Sequenced sample: blood, either unsorted or a sorted T cell fraction (not recorded which). Receptors were obtained from a male donor with ankylosing spondylitis.

This clonotype was observed at least ten times. This chain uses TRBV7-9 with TRBJ2-3; D gene ambiguous. V was trimmed by 5 bases and J by 2 bases, leaving 8 bases between them. CDR3 length: 13 amino acids. Germline V lookup: CDR1 SEHNR, CDR2 FQNEAQ (reference sequence). As DNA, the CDR3 is TGTGCCAGCAGCCGACGGAACACAGATACGCAGTATTTT. Encoded protein: CASSRRNTDTQYF.

This clonotype was counted ten times or more. The rearrangement links TRBV6-1 to TRBJ1-1; perhaps TRBD1 as D (5 bases). Trimming left V 6 bases short and J 1 base short, with 12 bases between. CDR1 and CDR2 (germline): MNHNS, SASEGT. The length of the CDR3 is 14 residues. The CDR3 nucleotides are TGTGCCAGCAGCACGACAGCGACGAACACTGAAGCTTTCTTT. This gives the protein CASSTTATNTEAFF.

This clonotype has a count of ten or more. This chain uses TRBV9 with TRBJ2-7; D might be TRBD1 or TRBD2, each matching 6 bases. The germline gives CDR1 SGDLS, CDR2 YYNGEE. V was shortened by 3 bases and J by 2 bases, with 12 bases between the two germline ends. This CDR3 has 14 amino acids. The CDR3 DNA reads as TGTGCCAGCAGCGAAGGGGGGCAGACCTACGAGCAGTACTTC. It specifies CASSEGGQTYEQYF.

The table lists this clonotype with many counts. The V call is TRBV20-1, the J call TRBJ2-5, with 8 bases lining up with TRBD2. With V trimmed by 1 base and J by 7 bases, 8 bases remained unmatched. Germline V gene data show CDR1 as DFQATT and CDR2 as SNEGSKA (reference sequence). The CDR3 contains 14 residues. CDR3 in amino acids: CSARGGEREGTQYF. As DNA, the CDR3 is TGCAGTGCTAGAGGTGGAGAACGGGAGGGGACCCAGTACTTC.

This clonotype was recorded many times. The chain recombines TRBV6-5 with TRBJ1-1, with D unclear. Trimming removed 6 bases from V and 9 bases from J, with 11 bases in between. The CDR3 consists of 11 residues. The germline gives CDR1 MNHEY, CDR2 SVGAGI. In DNA, the CDR3 is TGTGCCAGCAGATCCAGACGGAAAGCTTTCTTT. Encoded protein: CASRSRRKAFF.

This clonotype has a count of ten or more. J is TRBJ1-6 and V is TRBV10-3; 9 positions agree with TRBD1. The length of the CDR3 is 16 residues. Germline V gives CDR1 ENHRY, CDR2 SYGVKD. J gave up 7 bases and V 2 bases, and 6 bases lay outside the gene matches. The CDR3 DNA reads as TGTGCCATCAGTGAGGGGGACAGGGCTCCAAATTCACCCCTCCACTTT. It codes for CAISEGDRAPNSPLHF.

At least ten counts were recorded for this clonotype. This chain links TRBV4-3 with TRBJ2-5, with unresolved D. Between the trimmed V and J ends, which lost 3 bases and 4 bases, there was a span of 15 bases. The CDR3 covers 15 residues. Per the germline V gene, CDR1 is LGHNA and CDR2 is YSLEER. CDR3 sequence (DNA): TGCGCCAGCAGCCAGAGCCCTTTCGTCGGAGAGACCCAGTACTTC. Its translation is CASSQSPFVGETQYF.

J is TRBJ2-7 and V is TRBV7-2; no reliable D call. V was cut by 2 bases and J by 0 bases, with 8 bases left in between. The CDR3 sequence is 14 residues long. Germline CDR1 is SGHTA and CDR2 is FQGNSA. DNA for the CDR3: TGTGCCAGCAGCTTACAGGTTAGCTCCTACGAGCAGTACTTC. Translation gives CASSLQVSSYEQYF.

This clonotype was seen at least ten times. The V gene is TRBV18, the J gene TRBJ1-5; TRBD1 agrees at 9 bases. Trimming removed 6 bases from V and 6 bases from J; junction bases left unmatched: 9. Germline values: CDR1 KGHSH, CDR2 LQKENI. The CDR3 has 15 residues. The CDR3: CASSTSGTGSQPQHF. The CDR3 bases are TGTGCCAGCTCGACTTCTGGGACAGGGTCTCAGCCCCAGCATTTT. The full variable domain, completed using reference TRBV18 and TRBJ1-5, is NAGVMQNPRHLVRRRGQEARLRCSPMKGHSHVYWYRQLPEEGLKFMVYLQKENIIDESGMPKERFSAEFPKEGPSILRIQQVVRGDSAAYFCASSTSGTGSQPQHFGDGTRLSIL.

This clonotype was seen many times. The rearrangement uses TRBV9 and TRBJ2-7; no firm D call. Trimming pared 3 bases from V and 3 bases from J, leaving 7 bases between. Germline CDR1 reads SGDLS; CDR2 reads YYNGEE. CDR3 length equals 12 residues. Here the CDR3 reads CASSATDYEQYF. CDR3 coding DNA: TGTGCCAGCAGCGCGACCGACTACGAGCAGTACTTC.

This clonotype has ten or more counts. This chain links TRBV11-2 with TRBJ1-6; no definite D call. The CDR3 sequence is 16 residues long. Germline-derived CDR1 and CDR2 are SGHAT and FQNNGV. V was clipped by 1 base and J by 3 bases, with 10 bases between them. CDR3 nucleotide sequence: TGTGCCAGCAGCTTAGGCGGCGACGGCTATAATTCACCCCTCCACTTT. Translating gives CASSLGGDGYNSPLHF.

With respect to this clonotype: A clone one base away is much larger, so this may be a read error. The V call is TRBV20-1, the J call TRBJ2-7; 9 bases are a match to TRBD1. CDR1 and CDR2 from the germline V gene are DFQATT and SNEGSKA (reference sequence). The CDR3 contains 13 residues. CDR3 region: CSVPGQGGYGQYF. The CDR3 nucleotides are TGCAGTGTTCCGGGACAGGGAGGGTACGGGCAGTACTTC.

This clonotype was detected ten times or more. The chain couples TRBV5-4 to TRBJ2-3; D possibly uses TRBD1 or TRBD2 (6 bases each). CDR3 length: 18 residues. With 3 bases removed from V and 0 bases from J, the gap between germline ends came to 20 bases. Germline V gives CDR1 SGHNT, CDR2 YYREEE (reference sequence). The CDR3 DNA reads as TGTGCCAGCAGCTGGGGACCCGGGGGCGGACCTAGCACAGATACGCAGTATTTT. Protein: CASSWGPGGGPSTDTQYF.

This clonotype has ten or more counts. The rearrangement joins TRBV12-3 or TRBV12-4 to TRBJ2-2; unclear D gene. This CDR3 spans 14 amino acids. Trimming removed 3 bases from V and 1 base from J, with 6 bases in between. The CDR3 loop reads CASSFVGNTGELFF. The CDR3 nucleotides read TGTGCCAGCAGTTTTGTGGGGAACACCGGGGAGCTGTTTTTT.

The chain combines TRBV11-3 with TRBJ2-2, with TRBD2 identical over 8 bases. Germline CDR1 SGHNT, CDR2 YENEEA. The CDR3 spans 16 residues. Trimming cost V 0 bases and J 6 bases; bases outside gene matches: 6. The CDR3 loop reads CASSLDFGGAAGELFF. In DNA, the CDR3 is TGTGCCAGCAGCTTAGATTTCGGGGGGGCCGCCGGGGAGCTGTTTTTT.

The chain recombines TRBV5-8 with TRBJ2-1; D is unresolved. Germline V gene sequence: CDR1 SGHTS, CDR2 YDEGEE. The V end was cut by 5 bases, the J end by 6 bases, with 15 bases between. This CDR3 is built from 14 residues. The CDR3 spells CASRPGRPFNEQFF. As DNA, the CDR3 is TGTGCCAGCAGACCCGGACGCCCGTTCAATGAGCAGTTCTTC.

This clonotype was seen at least ten times. This sequence joins TRBV9 and TRBJ1-2, with D unresolved. Germline-derived CDR1 and CDR2 are SGDLS and YYNGEE. This CDR3 has 14 residues. V shed 0 bases and J shed 5 bases, with 11 bases lying between them. The CDR3 DNA is TGTGCCAGCAGCGTAGGAGACCCGCGGTATGGCTACACCTTC. Its translation is CASSVGDPRYGYTF.

J is TRBJ2-5 and V is TRBV20-1; D assignment may be TRBD1 or TRBD2 (5 bases each). The CDR3 has 11 amino acids. Germline V lookup: CDR1 DFQATT, CDR2 SNEGSKA (reference sequence). The V end lost 4 bases, the J end lost 7 bases, and 10 bases lay between the germline ends. In DNA, the CDR3 is TGCAGTGCTATACGTGGGGGGACCCAGTACTTC. It encodes CSAIRGGTQYF.

The chain links TRBV4-1 to TRBJ2-2, with D unresolved. Germline V gene data show CDR1 as MGHRA and CDR2 as YSYEKL. Trimming stripped 0 bases from V and 9 bases from J, with 11 bases between. The CDR3 contains 14 residues. As DNA, the CDR3 is TGCGCCAGCAGCCAAGAAGGGCACCCAAGGGAGCTGTTTTTT. Protein product: CASSQEGHPRELFF.

Ten or more counts support this clonotype. The chain joins TRBV29-1 to TRBJ2-1; 10 bases line up with TRBD2. CDR1 is SQVTM, CDR2 ANQGSEA, per germline. V was pared by 5 bases and J by 2 bases, with 3 bases of the junction left unmatched. CDR3 length equals 14 residues. CDR3 bases: TGCAGCGTTACAGCGGGAGGGCCCTACAATGAGCAGTTCTTC. Translating gives CSVTAGGPYNEQFF.

This clonotype was picked up many times. The chain links TRBV27 to TRBJ1-2, with a possible D match to TRBD1 (6 bases). CDR1 is MNHEY and CDR2 is SMNVEV in the germline V gene (reference sequence). This CDR3 contains 14 residues. Trimming took off 6 bases at V and 0 bases at J, with 11 bases between the two ends. CDR3: CASRPGHTNYGYTF. In DNA, the CDR3 is TGTGCCAGCAGGCCGGGACACACTAACTATGGCTACACCTTC.

This clonotype was picked up many times. The chain recombines TRBV20-1 with TRBJ2-7, with 8 bases identical to TRBD2. There are 14 residues in the CDR3. Germline values: CDR1 DFQATT, CDR2 SNEGSKA (reference sequence). Losses at the gene ends were 0 bases for V and 2 bases for J; bases not matched to a gene: 3. CDR3 sequence: CSARDVAGPYEQYF. For the CDR3, the DNA is TGCAGTGCTAGAGATGTAGCGGGACCCTACGAGCAGTACTTC.

In its sample, this clonotype was seen many times. The CDR3 loop reads CASSVSGIGTEAFF. As DNA, the CDR3 is TGTGCCAGCAGCGTTTCCGGGATCGGCACTGAAGCTTTCTTT. The J gene is TRBJ1-1, the V gene TRBV7-9; D gene ambiguous. Germline V gene sequence: CDR1 SEHNR, CDR2 FQNEAQ (reference sequence). This CDR3 region has 14 residues. V was shortened by 5 bases and J by 4 bases, with 14 bases between the two germline ends. Complete variable domain (other parts from reference TRBV7-9 and TRBJ1-1): DTGVSQNPRHKITKRGQNVTFRCDPISEHNRLYWYRQTLGQGPEFLTYFQNEAQLEKSRLLSDRFSAERPKGSFSTLEIQRTEQGDSAMYLCASSVSGIGTEAFFGQGTRLTVV.

The table lists this clonotype with many counts. Written as DNA, the CDR3 is TGCAGCGTTGAAGGTCAGCGCACCGGGGAGCTGTTTTTT. Translation gives CSVEGQRTGELFF. The chain couples TRBV29-1 to TRBJ2-2; no clear D gene. Per the germline V gene, CDR1 is SQVTM and CDR2 is ANQGSEA. The CDR3 loop spans 13 amino acids. The V end lost 1 base, the J end lost 4 bases, and 7 bases lay between the germline ends.

This clonotype was observed a few times. This chain uses TRBV9 with TRBJ1-1; a weak D match, TRBD1 (5 bases). The V gene lost 0 bases and the J gene lost 3 bases, with 12 bases spanning the gap. The germline V gene encodes CDR1 SGDLS and CDR2 YYNGEE. This CDR3 spans 15 amino acids. CDR3 bases: TGTGCCAGCAGCGTAGGTGGCAGGGCCTACACTGAAGCTTTCTTT. Translated: CASSVGGRAYTEAFF.

The table lists this clonotype with many counts. The V call is TRBV5-4, the J call TRBJ2-1; D is uncertain. CDR1 and CDR2 from the germline V gene are SGHNT and YYREEE (reference sequence). Trimming shortened V by 2 bases and J by 8 bases, and 14 bases separated the two germline ends. There are 14 residues in the CDR3. The CDR3 protein is CASSFGRSLYEQFF. The CDR3 DNA is TGTGCCAGCAGCTTTGGCAGATCTTTGTATGAGCAGTTCTTC.

Here the CDR3 DNA reads TGCGCCAGCAGCTCTGCCCCGCAGGGGCCAGGCGAGACCCAGTACTTC. Translation: CASSSAPQGPGETQYF. The chain is built from TRBV5-1 and TRBJ2-5; possibly TRBD1 for D (6 bases). This CDR3 is 16 amino acids long. V dropped 3 bases and J dropped 5 bases, with 20 bases sitting between them. Germline CDR1 reads SGHRS; CDR2 reads YFSETQ.

In this sample, this clonotype turned up a few times. This chain connects TRBV7-9 to TRBJ2-3; D remains ambiguous. V dropped 5 bases and J dropped 2 bases, with 14 bases sitting between them. CDR1 is SEHNR, CDR2 FQNEAQ, per germline (reference sequence). CDR3 length: 15 residues. The CDR3 spells CASSPGPRNTDTQYF. CDR3 in DNA: TGTGCCAGCAGCCCCGGGCCGCGGAACACAGATACGCAGTATTTT.

The chain has TRBV7-2 and TRBJ2-5; 9 bases fit TRBD1. CDR1 SGHTA and CDR2 FQGNSA come from the germline V gene. V lost 1 base and J lost 4; bases outside the gene matches: 7. The CDR3 contains 16 residues. The CDR3 sequence: CASSLGTGARGETQYF. The DNA for the CDR3 is TGTGCCAGCAGCTTAGGGACAGGGGCGAGGGGAGAGACCCAGTACTTC.

This clonotype occurred many times. V and J are TRBV29-1 and TRBJ1-5; TRBD1 is a possible D gene (5 bases). The V and J ends lost 7 bases and 5 bases respectively, with 18 bases between them. The germline CDR1 and CDR2 sequences are SQVTM and ANQGSEA. The CDR3 covers 14 residues. The CDR3 sequence is CSAQTRDAHQPQHF. The CDR3 bases are TGCAGCGCCCAGACCCGGGACGCCCATCAGCCCCAGCATTTT. The full variable domain, its missing parts supplied by reference TRBV29-1 and TRBJ1-5, is SAVISQKPSRDICQRGTSLTIQCQVDSQVTMMFWYRQQPGQSLTLIATANQGSEATYESGFVIDKFPISRPNLTFSTLTVSNMSPEDSSIYLCSAQTRDAHQPQHFGDGTRLSIL.

This clonotype has a count of ten or more. J is TRBJ2-7 and V is TRBV6-1; D possibly corresponds to TRBD2 (5 bases). Trimming removed 4 bases at V and 0 bases at J, with 13 bases between. Germline assignment: CDR1 MNHNS and CDR2 SASEGT. There are 15 residues in the CDR3. The CDR3 bases are TGTGCCAGCAGTGTCACTATAGGGAGCTCCTACGAGCAGTACTTC. Translation gives CASSVTIGSSYEQYF.